The 3 T cell receptor beta chains reported below all come from one sample, sequenced in a study of T-cell memory formation after mild COVID-19. MiXCR, run by TCRdb on the 5' RACE reads, gives a single entry per CDR3 protein. The sample holds more than 150,000 distinct CDR3 sequences, about 18% seen once. The specimen was PBMCs or a T cell subset sorted from them (not recorded which). The receptors stem from a young man who had mild COVID-19 (a few samples of this study predate the infection). Cell type and time point are not known.

This clonotype was counted at least ten times. The J gene is TRBJ2-4, the V gene TRBV5-1, with no clear D. V lost 0 bases to trimming and J lost 7 bases, with 8 bases between them. The germline gives CDR1 SGHRS, CDR2 YFSETQ. The CDR3 consists of 13 residues. CDR3 sequence: CASSLGVRNIQYF. Written as DNA, the CDR3 is TGCGCCAGCAGCTTGGGAGTACGTAACATTCAGTACTTC.

This clonotype has just a few counts. This chain joins TRBV28 and TRBJ1-4, with D maybe TRBD1 (6 bases). Germline values: CDR1 MDHEN, CDR2 SYDVKM. Trimming cost V 5 bases and J 14 bases, with 15 bases left between them. The CDR3 is made up of 12 amino acids. Written as DNA, the CDR3 is TGTGCCAGCAGTCTAGCGACAGGACGGCTGTTTTTT. This translates into CASSLATGRLFF. Variable domain in full (rest from reference TRBV28 and TRBJ1-4): DVKVTQSSRYLVKRTGEKVFLECVQDMDHENMFWYRQDPGLGLRLIYFSYDVKMKEKGDIPEGYSVSREKKERFSLILESASTNQTSMYLCASSLATGRLFFGSGTQLSVL.

This clonotype came up a few times. V is TRBV12-3 or TRBV12-4 and J is TRBJ1-1, with unresolved D. V was trimmed by 4 bases and J by 6 bases, leaving 12 bases between them. The CDR3 is made up of 13 amino acids. The DNA of the CDR3 is TGTGCCAGCAGTTACCGATGGGTCGCTGAAGCTTTCTTT. Amino acids: CASSYRWVAEAFF.